What follows describes a single T cell receptor beta chain. The CDR3 runs to 14 residues. Trimming took 0 bases from V and 3 from J, leaving 8 bases between them. CDR1 is SGHVS and CDR2 is FQNEAQ in the germline V gene. The data derive from a study of blood T cell repertoires in COVID-19. Study context: Whether acute or convalescent, the COVID-19 samples came from the United States, Italy and Spain. PBMCs, B-cell-depleted T cells, or T cells were the source of the cDNA or gDNA that made up the material.

Sequenced by immunoSEQ multiplex PCR; TCRdb stores in-frame clones only, minus some. The table lists 200,000 to 300,000 clones, over 80% of them singletons, with 2.6% in the top ten. The chain combines TRBV7-8 with TRBJ1-1; D is unclear. This TCR came from a woman aged 25 to 39 with acute COVID-19. The material sequenced was PBMCs or T cells enriched from blood (not recorded which). The CDR3, as DNA: TGTGCCAGCAGCTTAGCCGCACGGTACACTGAAGCTTTCTTT. Its protein is CASSLAARYTEAFF.